The 12 T cell receptor beta chains in this list originate from one sample, sequenced in a study of control samples from healthy donors and cancer patients. The table came from immunoSEQ multiplex PCR; TCRdb's copy has only in-frame clones and leaves some out. The data contain around 110,000 clones, around 89% of them singletons. Sequences were obtained from blood. These receptors came from a woman in her seventies in good health.

This chain connects TRBV15 to TRBJ1-5; D call uncertain. The germline V gene has CDR1 LNHNV and CDR2 YYDKDF (reference sequence). The CDR3 is made up of 14 amino acids. V was cut by 4 bases and J by 4 bases, with 11 bases left in between. The CDR3 sequence: CATSTVAGNQPQHF. The CDR3 DNA reads as TGTGCCACCAGCACCGTGGCGGGGAATCAGCCCCAGCATTTT.

This chain links TRBV6-2 or TRBV6-3 with TRBJ1-1; possibly TRBD1 for D (6 bases). Germline lookup yields CDR1 MNHEY and CDR2 SVGEGT. Trimming took off 6 bases at V and 8 bases at J, with 16 bases between the two ends. This CDR3 is built from 13 residues. This chain's CDR3 is CASSRQATREAFF. The DNA for the CDR3 is TGTGCCAGCAGCCGACAGGCCACGAGGGAAGCTTTCTTT.

The CDR3: CASSVSARTDQETQYF. As DNA, the CDR3 is TGTGCCAGCAGCGTATCGGCCCGGACAGACCAAGAGACCCAGTACTTC. The chain combines TRBV9 with TRBJ2-5; TRBD1 is a possible D gene (6 bases). The V end was cut by 1 base, the J end by 0 bases, with 13 bases between. Germline CDR1 reads SGDLS; CDR2 reads YYNGEE. This CDR3 has 16 amino acids.

This rearrangement joins TRBV4-2 to TRBJ2-1, with 10 bases lining up with TRBD2. Trimming cost V 2 bases and J 6 bases; bases outside gene matches: 4. CDR3 length: 15 amino acids. Looked up from germline, CDR1 is LGHNA and CDR2 is YNFKEQ. CDR3 in amino acids: CASSQQRGGRNEQFF. The CDR3 DNA reads TGTGCCAGCAGCCAACAGCGGGGGGGCCGCAATGAGCAGTTCTTC.

The rearrangement links TRBV7-8 to TRBJ1-2, with a weak D call TRBD1 (6 bases). Trimming took off 5 bases at V and 0 bases at J, with 13 bases between the two ends. The CDR3 length is 15 residues. Germline V gene sequence: CDR1 SGHVS, CDR2 FQNEAQ. For the CDR3, the DNA is TGTGCCAGCAGCCCGGGGACACTTTCTAACTATGGCTACACCTTC. Translating it yields CASSPGTLSNYGYTF.

The chain recombines TRBV5-4 with TRBJ2-7; D remains ambiguous. Per the germline V gene, CDR1 is SGHNT and CDR2 is YYREEE (reference sequence). Trimming took off 2 bases at V and 1 base at J, with 10 bases between the two ends. The CDR3 has 14 amino acids. The CDR3 bases are TGTGCCAGCAGCTTAGAAACATCATCCTACGAGCAGTACTTC. Translation: CASSLETSSYEQYF. The full variable domain, with the rest looked up from reference TRBV5-4 and TRBJ2-7, is ETGVTQSPTHLIKTRGQQVTLRCSSQSGHNTVSWYQQALGQGPQFIFQYYREEENGRGNFPPRFSGLQFPNYSSELNVNALELDDSALYLCASSLETSSYEQYFGPGTRLTVT.

The chain couples TRBV6-6 to TRBJ2-2; 8 nucleotides align to TRBD2. The junction had 8 bases not matched to a gene; V was cut back by 4 bases and J by 4 bases. Germline assignment: CDR1 MNHNY and CDR2 SVGAGI (reference sequence). There are 16 residues in the CDR3. The CDR3 DNA reads as TGTGCCAGCAGTTCGCCCCGGGGGGGCCCCACCGGGGAGCTGTTTTTT. Its translation is CASSSPRGGPTGELFF.

This clone was seen a single time. This rearrangement joins TRBV7-2 to TRBJ1-4; maybe TRBD1 (6 bases). Germline loops: CDR1 SGHTA, CDR2 FQGNSA. V was trimmed by 5 bases and J by 7 bases, leaving 17 bases between them. This CDR3 is 15 amino acids long. CDR3: CASSLGGGSSEKLFF. The CDR3 DNA follows: TGTGCCAGCAGCCTAGGAGGGGGAAGTAGTGAAAAACTGTTTTTT.

This clone appeared a few times. The chain has TRBV15 and TRBJ2-7, with a possible D match to TRBD2 (6 bases). Trimming cost V 4 bases and J 4 bases, with 14 bases left between them. Germline V CDR1 and CDR2: LNHNV, YYDKDF (reference sequence). This CDR3 contains 14 residues. The CDR3 coding sequence is TGTGCCACCAGCACCGCAAGGAGGGGATACGAGCAGTACTTC. It specifies CATSTARRGYEQYF.

The J gene is TRBJ2-5, the V gene TRBV5-1; 8 nucleotides align to TRBD1. The CDR3 length is 15 residues. Germline V gene data show CDR1 as SGHRS and CDR2 as YFSETQ. The trim removed 1 base at V and 3 bases at J, leaving 5 bases unmatched. The CDR3 region has the DNA TGCGCCAGCAGCTTGTTCAGGGGGCGCGAAGAGACCCAGTACTTC. Its translation is CASSLFRGREETQYF.

The chain uses TRBV24-1 and TRBJ1-1, with a weak D call TRBD1 (5 bases). Germline values: CDR1 KGHDR, CDR2 SFDVKD. V gave up 8 bases and J gave up 0 bases, with 9 bases separating them. The CDR3 is made up of 13 amino acids. In DNA form, the CDR3 reads TGTGCCACCATCTTGGGGCTGAACACTGAAGCTTTCTTT. Translated, it gives CATILGLNTEAFF.

V and J are TRBV9 and TRBJ2-7; D gene ambiguous. This CDR3 region has 14 residues. Trimming took off 0 bases at V and 5 bases at J, with 12 bases between the two ends. The germline CDR1 and CDR2 sequences are SGDLS and YYNGEE. The CDR3 is CASSVDVTLNEQYF. DNA for the CDR3: TGTGCCAGCAGCGTAGATGTGACACTCAACGAGCAGTACTTC.